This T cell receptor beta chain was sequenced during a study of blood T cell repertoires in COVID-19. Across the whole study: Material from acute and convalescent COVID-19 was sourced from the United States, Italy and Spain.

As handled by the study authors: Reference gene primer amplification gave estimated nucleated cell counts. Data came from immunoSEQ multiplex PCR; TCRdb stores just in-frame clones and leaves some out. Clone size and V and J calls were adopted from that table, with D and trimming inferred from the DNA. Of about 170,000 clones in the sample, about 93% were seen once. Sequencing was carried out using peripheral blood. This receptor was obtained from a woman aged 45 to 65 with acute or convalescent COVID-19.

The CDR3 bases are TGTGCCAGCTCACCACCGGCGGGCTACGAGCAGTACTTC. Encoded protein: CASSPPAGYEQYF. This sequence joins TRBV18 and TRBJ2-7, with D perhaps matching TRBD2 (5 bases). Germline CDR1 and CDR2: KGHSH and LQKENI. The CDR3 spans 13 residues. V was trimmed by 0 bases and J by 3 bases, leaving 6 bases between them. Using reference TRBV18 and TRBJ2-7 for the parts outside the CDR3, the full variable domain is NAGVMQNPRHLVRRRGQEARLRCSPMKGHSHVYWYRQLPEEGLKFMVYLQKENIIDESGMPKERFSAEFPKEGPSILRIQQVVRGDSAAYFCASSPPAGYEQYFGPGTRLTVT.